Shown below are 9 T cell receptor beta chains from a single sample sequenced in a study of cytomegalovirus exposure and HLA in healthy donors. In the PCR, 60 Vbeta and 13 Jbeta primers were used. Generated by immunoSEQ multiplex PCR, the TCRdb table keeps only in-frame clones and is missing some. The sample has roughly 130,000 clones, roughly 80% seen once. Sequencing input: PBMCs. These receptors were collected from a male donor in good health and CMV-seropositive.

The chain links TRBV28 to TRBJ2-3; 9 positions match TRBD2. The CDR3 is 15 amino acids. Germline V gene lookup returns CDR1 MDHEN and CDR2 SYDVKM. Trimming removed 3 bases from V and 6 bases from J; junction bases left unmatched: 7. The CDR3 region is CASSFGAGGWDTQYF. CDR3 coding DNA: TGTGCCAGCAGTTTCGGAGCGGGAGGTTGGGATACGCAGTATTTT.

This sequence joins TRBV2 and TRBJ2-6; the match to TRBD1 covers 10 bases. V trimming: 6 bases; J trimming: 2 bases; junction bases outside the gene matches: 10. CDR3 length: 18 residues. Germline lookup yields CDR1 SNHLY and CDR2 FYNNEI. This chain's CDR3 is CASRSPGQGWAGANVLTF. The DNA of the CDR3 is TGTGCCAGCAGATCACCGGGACAGGGGTGGGCTGGGGCCAACGTCCTGACTTTC.

CDR3 region: CASSFQLQGEETQYF. The CDR3 bases are TGTGCCAGCAGTTTCCAACTACAGGGTGAAGAGACCCAGTACTTC. This chain connects TRBV2 to TRBJ2-5; TRBD1 might be the D (6 bases). This CDR3 has 15 residues. CDR1 and CDR2 (germline): SNHLY, FYNNEI. V lost 5 bases and J 3 bases, leaving 16 bases between the germline ends. Supplemented by reference TRBV2 and TRBJ2-5, the full variable domain reads EPEVTQTPSHQVTQMGQEVILRCVPISNHLYFYWYRQILGQKVEFLVSFYNNEISEKSEIFDDQFSVERPDGSNFTLKIRSTKLEDSAMYFCASSFQLQGEETQYFGPGTRLLVL.

The chain is built from TRBV18 and TRBJ2-4, with a tentative D call TRBD2 (6 bases). Trimming pared 0 bases from V and 9 bases from J, leaving 9 bases between. The germline CDR1 and CDR2 sequences are KGHSH and LQKENI. This CDR3 region has 13 residues. The CDR3 DNA sequence: TGTGCCAGCTCACCACCGTCGGAGGGCATTCAGTACTTC. Amino acids: CASSPPSEGIQYF.

The rearrangement links TRBV5-1 to TRBJ2-5; 8 bases are shared with TRBD2. V shed 7 bases, J shed 2 bases, and the junction held 16 bases outside the gene matches. The CDR3 covers 17 residues. Germline CDR1 is SGHRS and CDR2 is YFSETQ. The CDR3 nucleotides read TGCGCCAGCTTACGGGGGGGCTCGAACAATTATCAAGAGACCCAGTACTTC. Translating it yields CASLRGGSNNYQETQYF.

The rearrangement links TRBV18 to TRBJ2-5, with TRBD1 identical over 9 bases. V dropped 3 bases and J dropped 3; count of bases not matched to a gene: 5. The CDR3 runs 15 residues. Germline V CDR1 and CDR2: KGHSH, LQKENI. The CDR3 DNA reads as TGTGCCAGCTCACCCGGACAGGGGTCGGAAGAGACCCAGTACTTC. Translated: CASSPGQGSEETQYF.

V and J are TRBV2 and TRBJ1-1; 7 positions match TRBD1. The CDR3 covers 14 residues. The germline gives CDR1 SNHLY, CDR2 FYNNEI. V lost 4 bases to trimming and J lost 5 bases; unmatched junction nucleotides: 7. In DNA, the CDR3 is TGTGCCAGCAGTGCACAGGGGCTTTTGACTGAAGCTTTCTTT. It yields the protein CASSAQGLLTEAFF.

This clone was seen only once. V is TRBV23-1 and J is TRBJ2-1; 9 positions agree with TRBD2. TRBV23-1 is designated an ORF whose function remains uncertain. The CDR3 runs to 17 residues. Unmatched junction bases numbered 11, after V lost 3 bases and J lost 5 bases. The CDR3 region is CASSQGLSGSDDNEQFF. Written as DNA, the CDR3 is TGCGCCAGCAGTCAGGGCCTTAGCGGGAGCGACGACAATGAGCAGTTCTTC.

This clone was counted between two and nine times. CDR3 in amino acids: CASKRTSGNGELFF. The CDR3 DNA reads TGTGCCAGCAAAAGAACTAGCGGGAACGGGGAGCTGTTTTTT. V and J are TRBV9 and TRBJ2-2; 10 bases are shared with TRBD2. CDR1 SGDLS and CDR2 YYNGEE come from the germline V gene. With 6 bases clipped from V and 7 bases from J, the junction kept 6 bases outside the gene matches. This CDR3 region has 14 residues.